These 29 T cell receptor beta chains originate from one sample sequenced in a study of patients and donors after allogeneic stem cell transplantation. TCRdb re-analysed the RT-PCR reads in MiXCR, keeping a single row per CDR3 protein. The sample includes some 200,000 distinct CDR3 sequences, less than 45% of them seen just once. Sequenced input: blood, either unsorted or a sorted T cell fraction (not recorded which). The receptor set was obtained from a human donor who was either an allogeneic HSCT recipient or a stem cell or donor lymphocyte infusion donor (not recorded which). It is not recorded whose cells these are; they may come from a transplant donor.

This clonotype was detected ten times or more. The chain joins TRBV5-1 to TRBJ1-5, with D unclear. V lost 1 base and J 0 bases, leaving 8 bases between the germline ends. CDR3 length: 15 residues. CDR1 and CDR2 (germline): SGHRS, YFSETQ. The CDR3 spells CASSLTGNSNQPQHF. CDR3 DNA sequence: TGCGCCAGCAGCTTGACGGGTAATAGCAATCAGCCCCAGCATTTT.

The chain uses TRBV6-2 or TRBV6-3 and TRBJ1-3; TRBD1 is a possible D gene (6 bases). CDR1 and CDR2 (germline): MNHEY, SVGEGT. Deletions cut 6 bases from V and 2 bases from J, with 20 bases between. The CDR3 has 17 amino acids. The CDR3 region has the DNA TGTGCCAGCAGCCGCACTACAGGGAGGAAAGCTGGAAACACCATATATTTT. As protein: CASSRTTGRKAGNTIYF.

This clonotype was seen repeatedly, ten times or more. The V gene is TRBV10-3, the J gene TRBJ1-1; D is unresolved. Trimming left V 7 bases short and J 3 bases short, with 12 bases between. In germline, CDR1 is ENHRY, CDR2 SYGVKD. CDR3 size: 13 residues. The CDR3 sequence is CAIKAGAHTEAFF. CDR3 nucleotides: TGTGCCATCAAAGCGGGAGCTCACACTGAAGCTTTCTTT.

The chain carries TRBV5-1 and TRBJ2-2; 9 bases align to TRBD2. Germline values: CDR1 SGHRS, CDR2 YFSETQ. This CDR3 has 16 residues. The ends lost 0 bases at V and 4 bases at J; junction bases unmatched: 4. CDR3 loop: CASSLEGSGSTGELFF. CDR3 DNA: TGCGCCAGCAGCTTGGAAGGTAGCGGGAGCACCGGGGAGCTGTTTTTT.

J is TRBJ1-1 and V is TRBV10-3, with 8 bases identical to TRBD1. Germline V gene lookup returns CDR1 ENHRY and CDR2 SYGVKD. The CDR3 sequence is 14 residues long. V gave up 6 bases and J gave up 6 bases; unmatched junction bases: 9. The CDR3 DNA reads TGTGCCATCAGCGGACAGGGTCAGCACTCTGAAGCTTTCTTT. It encodes CAISGQGQHSEAFF.

The rearrangement joins TRBV12-3 or TRBV12-4 to TRBJ1-5; TRBD1 might be the D (6 bases). Trimming took 2 bases from V and 5 from J, leaving 13 bases between them. CDR3 length: 15 amino acids. The CDR3 DNA sequence: TGTGCCAGCAGTTTAATAGGACAGTGGGATCAGCCCCAGCATTTT. It yields the protein CASSLIGQWDQPQHF.

CDR3 in amino acids: CASSTGSSYNEQFF. The DNA for the CDR3 is TGTGCCAGCAGTACAGGGAGCTCCTACAATGAGCAGTTCTTC. The gene calls are TRBV12-3 or TRBV12-4 and TRBJ2-1; maybe TRBD1 (6 bases). V was shortened by 5 bases and J by 0 bases, with 8 bases between the two germline ends. The CDR3 contains 14 residues.

The chain links TRBV12-3 or TRBV12-4 to TRBJ2-2, with TRBD1 identical over 7 bases. The length of the CDR3 is 14 residues. Trimming cost V 5 bases and J 7 bases; bases outside gene matches: 7. CDR3 loop: CASSDSSGGGELFF. CDR3 nucleotides: TGTGCCAGCAGTGACTCGTCAGGGGGCGGGGAGCTGTTTTTT.

The J gene is TRBJ2-2, the V gene TRBV29-1; 9 bases are shared with TRBD1. With 0 bases clipped from V and 7 bases from J, the junction kept 6 bases outside the gene matches. Looked up from germline, CDR1 is SQVTM and CDR2 is ANQGSEA. The CDR3 length is 15 residues. CDR3 residues: CSVEETGTGNGELFF. For the CDR3, the DNA is TGCAGCGTTGAAGAGACCGGGACAGGGAACGGGGAGCTGTTTTTT.

CDR3 residues: CATSRGGLEAGNEQFF. The CDR3 coding sequence is TGTGCCACCAGCAGAGGAGGGTTGGAGGCCGGCAATGAGCAGTTCTTC. The chain uses TRBV15 and TRBJ2-1; TRBD2 might be the D (5 bases). Germline V gene sequence: CDR1 LNHNV, CDR2 YYDKDF (reference sequence). The CDR3 spans 16 residues. The V gene lost 1 base and the J gene lost 6 bases, with 16 bases spanning the gap. The variable domain in full, completed from reference TRBV15 and TRBJ2-1, reads DAMVIQNPRYQVTQFGKPVTLSCSQTLNHNVMYWYQQKSSQAPKLLFHYYDKDFNNEADTPDNFQSRRPNTSFCFLDIRSPGLGDTAMYLCATSRGGLEAGNEQFFGPGTRLTVL.

This clonotype was counted between two and nine times. This chain connects TRBV5-1 to TRBJ2-3; D unresolved. Germline V gene lookup returns CDR1 SGHRS and CDR2 YFSETQ. The CDR3 is 13 residues long. V dropped 0 bases and J dropped 7 bases, with 9 bases sitting between them. The CDR3 region is CASSLVSPYTQYF. As DNA, the CDR3 is TGCGCCAGCAGCTTGGTTTCGCCCTATACGCAGTATTTT.

The chain combines TRBV9 with TRBJ2-3, with 8 bases lining up with TRBD2. V lost 3 bases, J lost 1 base, and 4 bases stayed unmatched. In germline, CDR1 is SGDLS, CDR2 YYNGEE. CDR3 length: 15 amino acids. The CDR3 is CASSARAGGTDTQYF. The DNA of the CDR3 is TGTGCCAGCAGCGCCCGAGCGGGGGGCACAGATACGCAGTATTTT.

This clonotype appeared a few times. The chain uses TRBV19 and TRBJ2-1; no reliable D call. With 3 bases removed from V and 8 bases from J, the gap between germline ends came to 11 bases. This CDR3 is built from 13 residues. Germline V gene lookup returns CDR1 LNHDA and CDR2 SQIVND (reference sequence). CDR3 sequence (DNA): TGTGCCAGTAGTATGGGTTTGGCGGATGAGCAGTTCTTC. It codes for CASSMGLADEQFF.

The chain is built from TRBV6-2 or TRBV6-3 and TRBJ2-7; 12 nucleotides match TRBD1. Germline V gene lookup returns CDR1 MNHEY and CDR2 SVGEGT. Trimming cost V 4 bases and J 3 bases; bases outside gene matches: 4. The CDR3 covers 15 residues. Written as DNA, the CDR3 is TGTGCCAGCAGTTTCGGGACAGGGGGCTACTACGAGCAGTACTTC. Translated, it gives CASSFGTGGYYEQYF.

This clonotype appeared a few times. The chain employs TRBV6-5 and TRBJ1-2, with a tentative D call TRBD1 (6 bases). V lost 6 bases to trimming and J lost 8 bases, with 10 bases between them. CDR1 and CDR2 from the germline V gene are MNHEY and SVGAGI. The CDR3 runs to 11 residues. CDR3 in amino acids: CASRQGQGYTF. The DNA for the CDR3 is TGTGCCAGCAGACAGGGTCAAGGCTACACCTTC.

The chain carries TRBV6-5 and TRBJ1-6, with no clear D. Germline-derived CDR1 and CDR2 are MNHEY and SVGAGI. The CDR3 totals 16 residues. V lost 5 bases and J lost 0, with 11 bases in between. CDR3 coding DNA: TGTGCCAGCAGTCACCTCCAAAGCTCCTATAATTCACCCCTCCACTTT. Translated, it gives CASSHLQSSYNSPLHF.

This rearrangement joins TRBV6-5 to TRBJ1-1, with D perhaps matching TRBD1 (5 bases). The V and J ends lost 4 bases and 2 bases respectively, with 14 bases between them. This CDR3 is built from 15 residues. Per germline, CDR1 MNHEY and CDR2 SVGAGI. Written as DNA, the CDR3 is TGTGCCAGCAGTTGGGGGTGGGCAGAAAACACTGAAGCTTTCTTT. Residues: CASSWGWAENTEAFF.

This clonotype was observed a few times. The gene calls are TRBV7-9 and TRBJ1-1; TRBD1 agrees at 9 bases. V was pared by 5 bases and J by 3 bases, with 7 bases of the junction left unmatched. The germline CDR1 and CDR2 sequences are SEHNR and FQNEAQ (reference sequence). CDR3 size: 15 residues. The CDR3 spells CASSKTGGKDTEAFF. The CDR3 DNA is TGTGCCAGCAGCAAGACAGGGGGGAAGGACACTGAAGCTTTCTTT.

The rearrangement links TRBV20-1 to TRBJ2-7; 7 positions agree with TRBD1. The V segment lost 1 base and the J segment 4 bases; nucleotides outside the gene matches: 16. Germline assignment: CDR1 DFQATT and CDR2 SNEGSKA (reference sequence). The CDR3 loop spans 17 amino acids. The CDR3 region has the DNA TGCAGTGCTAGAGCTAGATTCCGGGACAGTCCAAATTACGAGCAGTACTTC. This sequence encodes CSARARFRDSPNYEQYF.

The rearrangement uses TRBV28 and TRBJ2-7, with 12 bases identical to TRBD2. Per the germline V gene, CDR1 is MDHEN and CDR2 is SYDVKM. V trimming: 5 bases; J trimming: 0 bases; junction bases outside the gene matches: 5. The CDR3 spans 16 residues. CDR3 protein: CASSPGTSGYSYEQYF. Written as DNA, the CDR3 is TGTGCCAGCAGTCCGGGGACTAGCGGGTACTCCTACGAGCAGTACTTC. Drawing the rest from reference TRBV28 and TRBJ2-7, the complete variable domain is DVKVTQSSRYLVKRTGEKVFLECVQDMDHENMFWYRQDPGLGLRLIYFSYDVKMKEKGDIPEGYSVSREKKERFSLILESASTNQTSMYLCASSPGTSGYSYEQYFGPGTRLTVT.

In this sample, this clonotype turned up many times. This chain uses TRBV6-5 with TRBJ1-1; no clear D. This CDR3 region has 15 residues. Germline loops: CDR1 MNHEY, CDR2 SVGAGI. V gave up 0 bases and J gave up 3 bases, with 11 bases separating them. The CDR3 coding sequence is TGTGCCAGCAGTTACTCAGTCCATTGGGACACTGAAGCTTTCTTT. This sequence encodes CASSYSVHWDTEAFF.

The rearrangement uses TRBV4-3 and TRBJ1-2; the D is unclear. Germline V CDR1 and CDR2: LGHNA, YSLEER. The V end was cut by 0 bases, the J end by 0 bases, with 20 bases between. This CDR3 is built from 19 residues. The CDR3: CASSQDGPQASSANYGYTF. CDR3 coding DNA: TGCGCCAGCAGCCAAGATGGTCCTCAGGCGAGCTCAGCTAACTATGGCTACACCTTC.

This clonotype showed up just a few times. The gene calls are TRBV30 and TRBJ1-1, with D possibly TRBD1 on 6 matching bases. CDR1 and CDR2 (germline): GTSNPN, SVGIG (reference sequence). Trimming left V 0 bases short and J 5 bases short, with 10 bases between. The CDR3 covers 13 residues. DNA for the CDR3: TGTGCCTGGAGTGTTGGGACAACGACTGAAGCTTTCTTT. Translated: CAWSVGTTTEAFF.

V gene TRBV4-3 combines with J gene TRBJ2-3; D is unclear. The CDR3 extends over 13 amino acids. CDR1 and CDR2 from the germline V gene are LGHNA and YSLEER. Trimming took off 5 bases at V and 0 bases at J, with 6 bases between the two ends. The CDR3: CASSVASTDTQYF. CDR3 nucleotides: TGCGCCAGCAGCGTCGCGAGCACAGATACGCAGTATTTT.

The CDR3 DNA sequence: TGTGCCATCAGTGTCAGGGGCGGGACAGGGAACACCGGGGAGCTGTTTTTT. Translated, it gives CAISVRGGTGNTGELFF. This chain links TRBV10-3 with TRBJ2-2, with 8 bases identical to TRBD1. Germline CDR1 and CDR2: ENHRY and SYGVKD. The CDR3 totals 17 residues. J lost 1 base, V lost 4 bases, and 8 bases had no gene match.

Notes on this clonotype: A single base separates this from a much larger clone, so it may be a read error. The chain recombines TRBV27 with TRBJ2-7; 7 positions agree with TRBD2. Trimming cost V 5 bases and J 12 bases; bases outside gene matches: 4. The CDR3 covers 10 residues. From germline, CDR1 is MNHEY and CDR2 SMNVEV (reference sequence). The CDR3 loop is CASSSGKRYF. DNA for the CDR3: TGTGCCAGCAGTAGCGGGAAGCGGTACTTC.

This clonotype has only a few counts. The chain employs TRBV30 and TRBJ2-1; 9 nucleotides line up with TRBD1. The CDR3 spans 14 residues. After removal of 2 bases from V and 5 bases from J, the junction contained 4 bases not matched to a gene. Germline CDR1 and CDR2: GTSNPN and SVGIG (reference sequence). The CDR3 DNA follows: TGTGCCTGGAGTCAACAGGGGGCCGACAATGAGCAGTTCTTC. Its translation: CAWSQQGADNEQFF.

As to this clonotype: One junction end does not reproduce the germline sequence, and a read error may be involved. The genes are TRBV4-3 and TRBJ2-3; D may be TRBD1 (5 bases). Germline values: CDR1 LGHNA, CDR2 YSLEER. The length of the CDR3 is 15 residues. This CDR3 reads CPSSQDSRVPDTQYF. The CDR3 DNA sequence: TGCCCCAGCAGCCAAGACTCCAGGGTCCCAGATACGCAGTATTTT.

This clonotype came up a few times. This chain connects TRBV12-3 or TRBV12-4 to TRBJ1-2; maybe TRBD1 (5 bases). The CDR3 is made up of 14 amino acids. V was pared by 6 bases and J by 2 bases, with 13 bases between. The CDR3 DNA is TGTGCCAGCAGGCCGGGACGGCTAAACTATGGCTACACCTTC. The encoded protein is CASRPGRLNYGYTF.